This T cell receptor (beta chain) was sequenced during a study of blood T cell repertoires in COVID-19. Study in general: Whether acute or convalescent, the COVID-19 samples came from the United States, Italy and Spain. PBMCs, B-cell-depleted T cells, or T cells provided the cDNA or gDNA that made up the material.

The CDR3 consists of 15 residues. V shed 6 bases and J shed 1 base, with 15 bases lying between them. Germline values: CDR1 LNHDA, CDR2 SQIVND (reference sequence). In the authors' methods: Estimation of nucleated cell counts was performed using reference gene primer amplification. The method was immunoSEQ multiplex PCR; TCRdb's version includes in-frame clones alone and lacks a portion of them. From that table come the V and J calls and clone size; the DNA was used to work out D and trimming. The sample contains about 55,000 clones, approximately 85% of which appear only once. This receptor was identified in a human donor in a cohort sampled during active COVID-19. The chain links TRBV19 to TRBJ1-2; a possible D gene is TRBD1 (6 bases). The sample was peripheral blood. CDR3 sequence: CASRTTGTFNYGYTF. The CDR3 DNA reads TGTGCCAGTAGGACGACCGGGACATTTAACTATGGCTACACCTTC.